Shown below are 10 T cell receptor beta chains from a single sample sequenced in a study. The sorted Tregs were CD4+CD25+CD127-/low cells. TCRdb re-called the 5' RACE reads through MiXCR, storing one row per CDR3 protein. The repertoire holds 55,000 or so distinct CDR3 sequences, with around 21% as singletons. Sample: tumor-infiltrating Tregs sorted from the breast tumor. The receptors originated from a female donor with breast cancer.

This clonotype has ten or more counts. The chain uses TRBV7-9 and TRBJ2-3; TRBD2 matches 8 bases. CDR3 length: 16 residues. Germline V gene sequence: CDR1 SEHNR, CDR2 FQNEAQ (reference sequence). With V trimmed by 7 bases and J by 0 bases, 9 bases remained unmatched. DNA for the CDR3: TGTGCCAGCACCCCATCGGGAGGGGAGAGCACAGATACGCAGTATTTT. It specifies CASTPSGGESTDTQYF.

This clonotype has just a few counts. V and J are TRBV12-3 or TRBV12-4 and TRBJ2-7; the match to TRBD1 covers 9 bases. J lost 5 bases, V lost 2 bases, and 4 bases had no gene match. The CDR3 loop spans 14 amino acids. The CDR3 nucleotides read TGTGCCAGCAGTTTACCACAGGGGGCTAACGAGCAGTACTTC. It yields the protein CASSLPQGANEQYF.

The chain employs TRBV5-5 and TRBJ2-7, with D perhaps TRBD1 or TRBD2 (5 bases each). The germline V and J ends were trimmed by 4 bases and 0 bases, with 11 bases remaining between them. Germline V gives CDR1 SGHKS, CDR2 YYEKEE (reference sequence). This CDR3 has 14 amino acids. CDR3 coding DNA: TGTGCCAGCAGCGGGGCGCGGGCCTCCTACGAGCAGTACTTC. Translated, it gives CASSGARASYEQYF. The entire variable domain, with the rest obtained from reference TRBV5-5 and TRBJ2-7, is as follows: DAGVTQSPTHLIKTRGQQVTLRCSPISGHKSVSWYQQVLGQGPQFIFQYYEKEERGRGNFPDRFSARQFPNYSSELNVNALLLGDSALYLCASSGARASYEQYFGPGTRLTVT.

This clonotype was seen at least ten times. The gene calls are TRBV12-3 or TRBV12-4 and TRBJ2-5, with D perhaps TRBD2 (6 bases). V gave up 7 bases and J gave up 9 bases, with 18 bases separating them. The CDR3 spans 13 residues. The DNA for the CDR3 is TGTGCCAGCAAACGTAGCGGAAGTGGACCCCAGTACTTC. This translates into CASKRSGSGPQYF.

The chain uses TRBV28 and TRBJ2-4; a possible D gene is TRBD2 (5 bases). Trimming shortened V by 5 bases and J by 5 bases, and 13 bases separated the two germline ends. Germline V gene lookup returns CDR1 MDHEN and CDR2 SYDVKM. This CDR3 is 14 amino acids long. The CDR3 here is CASSLRETQNIQYF. The CDR3 DNA is TGTGCCAGCAGTCTAAGGGAGACCCAAAACATTCAGTACTTC.

In the case of this clonotype: An end of the junction differs from the germline gene, which may be a read error. The rearrangement links TRBV25-1 to TRBJ2-7, with 16 bases matching TRBD2. CDR1 is MGHDK, CDR2 SYGVNS, per germline. This CDR3 is built from 18 residues. CDR3 sequence reads: CASSESSGLAGGSGERYF. DNA for the CDR3: TGTGCCAGCAGTGAATCTTCGGGACTAGCGGGAGGGTCTGGGGAGCGGTACTTC.

This clonotype was detected only a few times. The V gene is TRBV10-3, the J gene TRBJ2-5; D gene unclear. Germline CDR1 reads ENHRY; CDR2 reads SYGVKD. Trimming stripped 11 bases from V and 4 bases from J, with 14 bases between. The CDR3 covers 12 residues. CDR3 in DNA: TGTGCCTCTTCGGAGTGGGGAGAGACCCAGTACTTC. It yields the protein CASSEWGETQYF.

The CDR3 spells CASSFGHLTGTEAFF. In nucleotides, the CDR3 is TGCGCCAGCAGCTTCGGGCACTTAACGGGCACTGAAGCTTTCTTT. The chain links TRBV5-1 to TRBJ1-1; D unclear. The germline V and J ends were trimmed by 2 bases and 4 bases, with 15 bases remaining between them. The CDR3 has 15 residues. CDR1 SGHRS and CDR2 YFSETQ come from the germline V gene.

The chain carries TRBV27 and TRBJ2-2, with 7 bases matching TRBD2. J lost 7 bases, V lost 7 bases, and 15 bases had no gene match. The V gene's germline CDR1 is MNHEY and CDR2 SMNVEV (reference sequence). This CDR3 contains 16 residues. In nucleotides, the CDR3 is TGTGCCAGCAAGGACCGGGGAGGGGTCTTCGTCGGGGAGCTGTTTTTT. Protein product: CASKDRGGVFVGELFF.

This clonotype has just a few counts. The chain employs TRBV6-5 and TRBJ2-1; D remains unclear. V was shortened by 6 bases and J by 5 bases, with 11 bases between the two germline ends. Germline-derived CDR1 and CDR2 are MNHEY and SVGAGI. CDR3 size: 13 residues. The CDR3: CASRITANNEQFF. The CDR3 region has the DNA TGTGCCAGCAGGATTACAGCCAACAATGAGCAGTTCTTC.